The next 31 T cell receptor beta chains were all read from a single sample in a study of blood T cell repertoires in COVID-19. Profiling relied on immunoSEQ multiplex PCR, and the TCRdb table lists in-frame clones only, not all of them. Here the sample spans about 160,000 clones, more than 75% being singletons. The sample consisted of peripheral blood. The receptors shown here come from a woman aged 70-85 years with COVID-19, enrolled during active disease.

CDR3: CASTEGAGTDTQYF. In DNA form, the CDR3 reads TGCGCCAGCACTGAAGGGGCTGGAACAGATACGCAGTATTTT. The chain has TRBV5-1 and TRBJ2-3, with a weak D call TRBD1 (5 bases). The germline CDR1 and CDR2 sequences are SGHRS and YFSETQ. There are 14 residues in the CDR3. The germline V and J ends were trimmed by 6 bases and 3 bases, with 14 bases remaining between them.

This clone is a singleton in its sample. This chain connects TRBV10-2 to TRBJ1-1; D not certain. The CDR3 is 15 residues long. The V end was cut by 2 bases, the J end by 6 bases, with 16 bases between. Germline V gene lookup returns CDR1 WSHSY and CDR2 SAAADI. The CDR3 region has the DNA TGCGCCAGCAGTGAGAGAGGGATGCGGGGAGCTGAAGCTTTCTTT. Translating gives CASSERGMRGAEAFF.

The rearrangement uses TRBV24-1 and TRBJ2-1; D is possibly TRBD1 (5 bases). V was cut by 3 bases and J by 9 bases, with 11 bases left in between. The germline CDR1 and CDR2 sequences are KGHDR and SFDVKD. CDR3 size: 13 residues. The CDR3 DNA sequence: TGTGCCACCAGTGATAGGGGTCAAACTGAGCAGTTCTTC. Its translation is CATSDRGQTEQFF.

J is TRBJ1-6 and V is TRBV5-1; 8 bases agree with TRBD1. Trimming took 3 bases from V and 14 from J; bases not matched to a gene: 10. CDR1 and CDR2 from the germline V gene are SGHRS and YFSETQ. The CDR3 is 14 amino acids. In nucleotides, the CDR3 is TGCGCCAGCAGCTCAGGGGGCTTGAGCGAAACCCTCCACTTT. It is translated as CASSSGGLSETLHF.

The chain employs TRBV5-1 and TRBJ2-7; perhaps TRBD2 as D (6 bases). V lost 4 bases and J 2 bases, leaving 19 bases between the germline ends. Germline assignment: CDR1 SGHRS and CDR2 YFSETQ. This CDR3 spans 16 amino acids. The CDR3, as DNA: TGCGCCAGCAGCCCGCGGACTATTCTACGCCCCTACGAGCAGTACTTC. It yields the protein CASSPRTILRPYEQYF.

The chain joins TRBV27 to TRBJ2-7, with 8 bases aligning to TRBD1. CDR1 and CDR2 (germline): MNHEY, SMNVEV (reference sequence). This CDR3 is 13 amino acids long. After removal of 8 bases from V and 3 bases from J, the junction contained 6 bases not matched to a gene. CDR3 region: CASGKTGGYEQYF. CDR3 coding DNA: TGTGCCAGCGGCAAAACAGGGGGCTACGAGCAGTACTTC.

The genes are TRBV7-2 and TRBJ2-4; weak D call: TRBD2 (6 bases). V was shortened by 3 bases and J by 6 bases, with 12 bases between the two germline ends. The CDR3 is 14 amino acids. Germline V gene sequence: CDR1 SGHTA, CDR2 FQGNSA. CDR3 DNA sequence: TGTGCCAGCAGCTTCGGCTTCGGGGGAAACATTCAGTACTTC. Its protein product is CASSFGFGGNIQYF. The full variable domain, rest sourced from reference TRBV7-2 and TRBJ2-4, is GAGVSQSPSNKVTEKGKDVELRCDPISGHTALYWYRQSLGQGLEFLIYFQGNSAPDKSGLPSDRFSAERTGGSVSTLTIQRTQQEDSAVYLCASSFGFGGNIQYFGAGTRLSVL.

The chain combines TRBV28 with TRBJ1-5, with 11 bases lining up with TRBD1. The germline V gene has CDR1 MDHEN and CDR2 SYDVKM. V lost 2 bases, J lost 6 bases, and 3 bases stayed unmatched. This CDR3 contains 15 residues. CDR3 in DNA: TGTGCCAGCAGTTTAAGGGACAGGGGGGCTCAGCCCCAGCATTTT. Its translation is CASSLRDRGAQPQHF.

The rearrangement uses TRBV7-9 and TRBJ1-3; D is perhaps TRBD1 (5 bases). The CDR3 loop spans 15 amino acids. Germline V lookup: CDR1 SEHNR, CDR2 FQNEAQ (reference sequence). Trimming stripped 4 bases from V and 0 bases from J, with 10 bases between. Here the CDR3 reads CASSSTGISGNTIYF. The CDR3 DNA sequence: TGTGCCAGCAGCTCCACAGGAATCTCTGGAAACACCATATATTTT.

V usage is TRBV3-1 (or the pseudogene TRBV3-2) and J usage is TRBJ1-1; 8 bases line up with TRBD1. The germline gives CDR1 LGHDT, CDR2 YNNKEL (reference sequence). With 1 base clipped from V and 1 base from J, the junction kept 14 bases outside the gene matches. The CDR3 spans 19 residues. In DNA form, the CDR3 reads TGTGCCAGCAGCCAAGGTGGAGGGCAGGGGGCGATTGCGAACACTGAAGCTTTCTTT. It translates to CASSQGGGQGAIANTEAFF.

This clone was detected a few times. J is TRBJ1-2 and V is TRBV5-1; no firm D call. Germline lookup yields CDR1 SGHRS and CDR2 YFSETQ. This CDR3 is 16 amino acids long. V shed 0 bases and J shed 2 bases, with 14 bases lying between them. DNA for the CDR3: TGCGCCAGCAGCTTGGCCAAAGACACCGCAAACTATGGCTACACCTTC. It is translated as CASSLAKDTANYGYTF.

This clone has a single count. The chain is built from TRBV30 and TRBJ1-2; 8 bases line up with TRBD1. The CDR3 has 14 amino acids. V lost 0 bases, J lost 7 bases, and 7 bases stayed unmatched. Germline V gene data show CDR1 as GTSNPN and CDR2 as SVGIG (reference sequence). The CDR3 coding sequence is TGTGCCTGGAGTGTAGCACAGGGGGTCGTTGGCTACACCTTC. The encoded protein is CAWSVAQGVVGYTF.

The rearrangement links TRBV7-8 to TRBJ1-4; 8 bases line up with TRBD1. CDR3 length: 16 amino acids. CDR1 is SGHVS and CDR2 is FQNEAQ in the germline V gene. The junction had 11 bases not matched to a gene; V was cut back by 6 bases and J by 5 bases. The CDR3 sequence is CASRLTGARKNEKLFF. The CDR3 nucleotides read TGTGCCAGCAGGTTGACAGGGGCTCGGAAAAATGAAAAACTGTTTTTT.

V usage is TRBV19 and J usage is TRBJ1-1, with a tentative D call TRBD1 (6 bases). The CDR3 consists of 15 residues. Trimming cost V 5 bases and J 1 base, with 14 bases left between them. Germline-derived CDR1 and CDR2 are LNHDA and SQIVND (reference sequence). CDR3 sequence reads: CASSDGQHGNTEAFF. DNA of the CDR3: TGTGCCAGTAGTGACGGACAGCATGGGAACACTGAAGCTTTCTTT.

The chain links TRBV10-3 to TRBJ2-1, with 12 bases fitting TRBD2. V lost 3 bases to trimming and J lost 0 bases; unmatched junction nucleotides: 6. This CDR3 contains 18 residues. Germline loops: CDR1 ENHRY, CDR2 SYGVKD. The CDR3 DNA sequence: TGTGCCATCAGTGACCTAGCGGGGGGGACAAGCTCCTACAATGAGCAGTTCTTC. Its translation is CAISDLAGGTSSYNEQFF.

Here the CDR3 reads CASSLTGPNTGELFF. DNA of the CDR3: TGTGCCAGCAGCTTGACAGGACCAAACACCGGGGAGCTGTTTTTT. This rearrangement joins TRBV2 to TRBJ2-2, with D tentatively TRBD1 (6 bases). Looked up from germline, CDR1 is SNHLY and CDR2 is FYNNEI. This CDR3 has 15 amino acids. Between the trimmed V and J ends, which lost 6 bases and 2 bases, there was a span of 13 bases.

The gene calls are TRBV6-5 and TRBJ2-3; TRBD1 matches 7 bases. V lost 10 bases to trimming and J lost 3 bases; unmatched junction nucleotides: 10. From germline, CDR1 is MNHEY and CDR2 SVGAGI. The CDR3 has 14 amino acids. Here the CDR3 DNA reads TGTGCCACCAGAAACAGGGGAAGAACAGATACGCAGTATTTT. It translates to CATRNRGRTDTQYF.

Written as DNA, the CDR3 is TGTGCCAGCAAACCCGGGACAGGCCACAATCAGCCCCAGCATTTT. This sequence encodes CASKPGTGHNQPQHF. The V gene is TRBV19, the J gene TRBJ1-5, with TRBD1 matching 8 bases. The CDR3 length is 15 residues. Germline lookup yields CDR1 LNHDA and CDR2 SQIVND (reference sequence). Trimming took 9 bases from V and 3 from J; bases not matched to a gene: 10.

The chain combines TRBV4-1 with TRBJ2-1; 7 bases map to TRBD2. The CDR3 totals 16 residues. V lost 0 bases and J lost 7; bases outside the gene matches: 9. Looked up from germline, CDR1 is MGHRA and CDR2 is YSYEKL. This chain's CDR3 is CASSQDSRTRWNEQFF. CDR3 bases: TGCGCCAGCAGCCAAGATTCCCGGACTAGGTGGAATGAGCAGTTCTTC.

This clone was observed a single time. The chain uses TRBV30 and TRBJ1-6, with TRBD1 identical over 10 bases. The germline V gene encodes CDR1 GTSNPN and CDR2 SVGIG (reference sequence). The CDR3 has 14 amino acids. The V and J ends lost 0 bases and 8 bases, in that order; junction bases with no gene match: 1. CDR3 DNA: TGTGCCTGGAGTGTCGGGACAGGGGATTCACCCCTCCACTTT. Translation gives CAWSVGTGDSPLHF.

V and J are TRBV28 and TRBJ2-1, with 9 bases aligning to TRBD1. The CDR3 is made up of 16 amino acids. Trimming at V came to 2 bases and at J to 3 bases, leaving 5 bases not matched to a gene. The V gene's germline CDR1 is MDHEN and CDR2 SYDVKM. CDR3 loop: CASSLGRDRDYNEQFF. As DNA, the CDR3 is TGTGCCAGCAGTTTAGGCCGGGACAGGGACTACAATGAGCAGTTCTTC.

As concerns this clone: Other DNA sequences within the sample encode an identical CDR3. V and J are TRBV3-1 (or the pseudogene TRBV3-2) and TRBJ2-7, with TRBD1 as a possible D gene (5 bases). The CDR3 runs 15 residues. Germline CDR1 and CDR2: LGHDT and YNNKEL (reference sequence). V was clipped by 0 bases and J by 2 bases, with 11 bases between them. The CDR3 nucleotides read TGTGCCAGCAGCCAAGATCTGGCAGGGCCCTACGAGCAGTACTTC. Translated: CASSQDLAGPYEQYF.

CDR3: CASSLYRWGAFF. CDR3 bases: TGTGCCAGCAGCTTATACAGGTGGGGAGCTTTCTTT. This sequence joins TRBV13 and TRBJ1-1; weak D call: TRBD1 (5 bases). This CDR3 spans 12 amino acids. Germline CDR1 and CDR2: PRHDT and FYEKMQ (reference sequence). The V end lost 2 bases, the J end lost 10 bases, and 11 bases lay between the germline ends. The full variable domain, with the rest looked up from reference TRBV13 and TRBJ1-1, is AAGVIQSPRHLIKEKRETATLKCYPIPRHDTVYWYQQGPGQDPQFLISFYEKMQSDKGSIPDRFSAQQFSDYHSELNMSSLELGDSALYFCASSLYRWGAFFGQGTRLTVV.

The chain uses TRBV21-1 and TRBJ1-4; the table's D call, TRBD1, was not checked against the DNA. TRBV21-1 represents a pseudogene. This CDR3 spans 15 amino acids. The CDR3 nucleotides are TGTGCCAGCAGCAAATATACAGGGCGTAATGAAAAACTGTTTTTT. Encoded protein: CASSKYTGRNEKLFF.

This chain connects TRBV7-9 to TRBJ1-2; tentatively, D is TRBD1 (5 bases). The V end lost 7 bases, the J end lost 0 bases, and 24 bases lay between the germline ends. The CDR3 loop spans 18 amino acids. The germline gives CDR1 SEHNR, CDR2 FQNEAQ (reference sequence). CDR3 residues: CASTAYSGPPLTNYGYTF. The CDR3 coding sequence is TGTGCCAGCACCGCGTATTCAGGGCCTCCACTTACTAACTATGGCTACACCTTC.

The rearrangement uses TRBV5-1 and TRBJ1-3, with D perhaps TRBD1 (5 bases). Trimming shortened V by 4 bases and J by 0 bases, and 17 bases separated the two germline ends. Germline lookup yields CDR1 SGHRS and CDR2 YFSETQ. The CDR3 spans 17 residues. The CDR3 DNA sequence: TGCGCCAGCAGCGTTAGAGGGGAGGGATCCTCTGGAAACACCATATATTTT. It encodes CASSVRGEGSSGNTIYF.

The chain links TRBV13 to TRBJ2-3, with 7 positions matching TRBD2. The CDR3 has 15 residues. CDR1 is PRHDT, CDR2 FYEKMQ, per germline (reference sequence). V lost 3 bases, J lost 2 bases, and 5 bases stayed unmatched. The CDR3 DNA reads as TGTGCCAGCAGCTTGGGGACTACGACCACAGATACGCAGTATTTT. As protein: CASSLGTTTTDTQYF. Filled out from reference TRBV13 and TRBJ2-3, the complete variable domain reads AAGVIQSPRHLIKEKRETATLKCYPIPRHDTVYWYQQGPGQDPQFLISFYEKMQSDKGSIPDRFSAQQFSDYHSELNMSSLELGDSALYFCASSLGTTTTDTQYFGPGTRLTVL.

The chain uses TRBV28 and TRBJ1-2; D perhaps matches TRBD1 (5 bases). From germline, CDR1 is MDHEN and CDR2 SYDVKM. V lost 2 bases, J lost 8 bases, and 15 bases lay in between. CDR3 length: 14 residues. CDR3 nucleotide sequence: TGTGCCAGCAGTTTACGGCAGGGTAGAGGAGGCTACACCTTC. Amino acid sequence: CASSLRQGRGGYTF.

The rearrangement uses TRBV5-4 and TRBJ2-3; 8 bases are a match to TRBD2. The CDR3 length is 17 residues. After removal of 4 bases from V and 0 bases from J, the junction contained 10 bases not matched to a gene. Germline loops: CDR1 SGHNT, CDR2 YYREEE (reference sequence). The CDR3 DNA is TGTGCCAGCAGCCCGGGAGCCCGGGGGGGTAGCACAGATACGCAGTATTTT. Translation: CASSPGARGGSTDTQYF.

V and J are TRBV11-2 and TRBJ2-7; 7 bases map to TRBD1. The CDR3 contains 15 residues. The J segment lost 5 bases and the V segment lost 2 bases, leaving 9 bases of the junction unmatched. Germline CDR1 and CDR2: SGHAT and FQNNGV. In nucleotides, the CDR3 is TGTGCCAGCAGCTTAATGGGGTTCGGGACAGACGAGCAGTACTTC. Protein sequence: CASSLMGFGTDEQYF.

The V gene is TRBV9, the J gene TRBJ1-6, with 8 bases identical to TRBD1. V lost 4 bases, J lost 6 bases, and 6 bases stayed unmatched. Germline V gives CDR1 SGDLS, CDR2 YYNGEE. This CDR3 comprises 15 residues. CDR3 protein: CASSNRQGSNSPLHF. CDR3 coding DNA: TGTGCCAGCAGCAACAGACAGGGGAGTAATTCACCCCTCCACTTT. Variable domain in full (rest from reference TRBV9 and TRBJ1-6): DSGVTQTPKHLITATGQRVTLRCSPRSGDLSVYWYQQSLDQGLQFLIQYYNGEERAKGNILERFSAQQFPDLHSELNLSSLELGDSALYFCASSNRQGSNSPLHFGNGTRLTVT.